This T cell receptor beta chain was sequenced during a study of Ad26.COV2.S vaccination and SARS-CoV-2 variants. Study-level findings and limits: Substantial breadth was reported for post-vaccination spike-specific CD8+ and CD4+ T cells.

The data were produced by immunoSEQ multiplex PCR, yet TCRdb's version contains in-frame clones alone and is incomplete. The sample carries 380,000 or so clones, about four fifths recorded once. The treatment denotes: roughly 19 received Ad26.COV2.S at low or high dose, single or two shots; about 5 received placebo; per-sample allocation not given. Specimens were obtained on day 63 following the first vaccine or placebo injection. The CDR3 is 14 residues long. Germline lookup yields CDR1 MNHEY and CDR2 SMNVEV (reference sequence). After removal of 9 bases from V and 0 bases from J, the junction contained 5 bases not matched to a gene. Worth noting for this clone: What it binds is not known.

Here the sequenced sample was peripheral blood, taken in a trial of Ad26.COV2.S vaccine versus placebo. This clonotype was sampled from a person between 18 and 65 years old who received the Ad26.COV2.S COVID-19 vaccine or a placebo. The V and J genes are TRBV27 and TRBJ2-3, with TRBD1 matching 8 bases. The CDR3 nucleotides are TGTGCCAGTCACCGGGACAGGAGCACAGATACGCAGTATTTT. This translates into CASHRDRSTDTQYF.